These 13 T cell receptor beta chains originate from one sample sequenced in a study of T-cell reconstitution after alpha-beta-depleted transplantation in children. The authors prepared the TCRbeta library with unique molecular identifiers. MiXCR, run by TCRdb on the PCR reads, gives a single entry per CDR3 protein. The sample yields 80,000 or so distinct CDR3 sequences, around 14% seen once. Sequencing used PBMCs, mostly from graft donor cells, obtained 180 days after TCRalphabeta/CD19-depleted stem cell transplant. The receptors come from a male patient aged 2 to 9 who had a stem cell transplant for acute lymphoblastic leukemia, so the T cells may come from the graft donor.

This clonotype was counted a few times. The chain employs TRBV5-6 and TRBJ2-5; possible D gene TRBD1, 5 bases. CDR1 is SGHDT and CDR2 is YYEEEE in the germline V gene. V was cut by 1 base and J by 6 bases, with 10 bases left in between. The CDR3 runs 13 residues. The CDR3 nucleotides are TGTGCCAGCAGCTTGAAAGGGGAACAGACCCAGTACTTC. Translated, it gives CASSLKGEQTQYF.

The genes are TRBV10-3 and TRBJ1-1, with D possibly TRBD1 on 6 matching bases. CDR3 length: 14 residues. The V end was cut by 5 bases, the J end by 0 bases, with 10 bases between. CDR1 and CDR2 (germline): ENHRY, SYGVKD. Here the CDR3 DNA reads TGTGCCATCAGTTGGGGACACTTGAACACTGAAGCTTTCTTT. Translated, it gives CAISWGHLNTEAFF.

This clonotype was seen more than once but under ten times. The CDR3 spells CASSQVGGGTDTQYF. The CDR3 region has the DNA TGCGCCAGCAGCCAAGTTGGGGGGGGCACAGATACGCAGTATTTT. The J gene is TRBJ2-3, the V gene TRBV4-3; 7 bases map to TRBD2. V lost 1 base, J lost 1 base, and 2 bases stayed unmatched. The CDR3 consists of 15 residues. Per germline, CDR1 LGHNA and CDR2 YSLEER.

The chain employs TRBV20-1 and TRBJ1-1; TRBD1 agrees at 7 bases. The CDR3 has 15 amino acids. V was pared by 6 bases and J by 1 base, with 11 bases of the junction left unmatched. Germline V gives CDR1 DFQATT, CDR2 SNEGSKA (reference sequence). The DNA for the CDR3 is TGCAGTGCGGTCGACCCCGGGACAGCGAACACTGAAGCTTTCTTT. It yields the protein CSAVDPGTANTEAFF.

This clonotype was detected many times. The V and J genes are TRBV12-3 or TRBV12-4 and TRBJ2-3, with 13 bases that match TRBD2. V was pared by 7 bases and J by 1 base, with 2 bases of the junction left unmatched. CDR3 length: 15 residues. CDR3 bases: TGTGCCAGCAAAACTAGCGGGGGGGGCACAGATACGCAGTATTTT. This sequence encodes CASKTSGGGTDTQYF.

The chain has TRBV7-2 and TRBJ2-3; 14 bases line up with TRBD2. This CDR3 spans 16 amino acids. The V segment lost 3 bases and the J segment 1 base; nucleotides outside the gene matches: 0. Germline V gene data show CDR1 as SGHTA and CDR2 as FQGNSA. The CDR3 nucleotides read TGTGCCAGCAGCTTGGGACTAGCGGGGGGCACAGATACGCAGTATTTT. It encodes CASSLGLAGGTDTQYF.

About this clonotype: A much larger clone lies a single base off, so this may be a read error. This chain connects TRBV7-8 to TRBJ2-3; D is tentatively TRBD1 or TRBD2 (5 bases each). Germline CDR1 and CDR2: SGHVS and FQNEAQ. Trimming stripped 3 bases from V and 6 bases from J, with 7 bases between. The length of the CDR3 is 12 residues. The CDR3 reads CASSLWGDTQYF. The CDR3 DNA reads TGTGCCAGCAGCTTGTGGGGGGATACGCAGTATTTT.

A single count supports this clonotype. The J gene is TRBJ2-7, the V gene TRBV4-1, with a possible D match to TRBD2 (6 bases). Trimming stripped 0 bases from V and 0 bases from J, with 15 bases between. Germline V gives CDR1 MGHRA, CDR2 YSYEKL. The CDR3 length is 17 residues. The CDR3 sequence: CASSQDRGFKSSYEQYF. The CDR3 DNA reads TGCGCCAGCAGCCAAGATCGGGGGTTCAAAAGCTCCTACGAGCAGTACTTC.

The chain is built from TRBV6-1 and TRBJ2-7; TRBD1 aligns across 8 bases. The CDR3 is made up of 14 amino acids. V was pared by 6 bases and J by 10 bases, with 14 bases of the junction left unmatched. Germline CDR1 is MNHNS and CDR2 is SASEGT. CDR3 sequence: CASSPTDRVKDQYF. The CDR3 region has the DNA TGTGCCAGCAGCCCCACGGACAGGGTCAAAGATCAGTACTTC.

This clonotype was seen repeatedly, ten times or more. The chain is built from TRBV6-5 and TRBJ1-4; D is possibly TRBD1 (5 bases). This CDR3 is 15 amino acids long. Germline loops: CDR1 MNHEY, CDR2 SVGAGI. Trimming pared 0 bases from V and 6 bases from J, leaving 11 bases between. The CDR3 DNA reads as TGTGCCAGCAGTTACTCCCCCAGGACATATGAAAAACTGTTTTTT. This encodes CASSYSPRTYEKLFF.

This clonotype turned up a few times. The V and J genes are TRBV20-1 and TRBJ1-2; D gene unclear. This CDR3 contains 10 residues. V lost 3 bases and J 7 bases, leaving 6 bases between the germline ends. The V gene's germline CDR1 is DFQATT and CDR2 SNEGSKA (reference sequence). CDR3 DNA sequence: TGCAGTGCTAGCAGGTTTGGCTACACCTTC. It encodes CSASRFGYTF.

This clonotype was seen at least ten times. V is TRBV7-9 and J is TRBJ2-7; D is ambiguous. The CDR3 loop spans 13 amino acids. Trimming stripped 1 base from V and 7 bases from J, with 11 bases between. Germline V gene data show CDR1 as SEHNR and CDR2 as FQNEAQ (reference sequence). The CDR3 loop is CASSLVGRYEQYF. Here the CDR3 DNA reads TGTGCCAGCAGCTTAGTGGGCAGGTATGAGCAGTACTTC.

This chain uses TRBV11-2 with TRBJ1-1; D unclear. Germline V lookup: CDR1 SGHAT, CDR2 FQNNGV. The CDR3 loop spans 13 amino acids. Trimming left V 0 bases short and J 7 bases short, with 9 bases between. CDR3 protein: CASSLEGWVEAFF. For the CDR3, the DNA is TGTGCCAGCAGCTTAGAGGGGTGGGTTGAAGCTTTCTTT. Variable domain in full (rest from reference TRBV11-2 and TRBJ1-1): EAGVAQSPRYKIIEKRQSVAFWCNPISGHATLYWYQQILGQGPKLLIQFQNNGVVDDSQLPKDRFSAERLKGVDSTLKIQPAKLEDSAVYLCASSLEGWVEAFFGQGTRLTVV.